This T cell receptor (beta chain) was identified in a study of Graves' ophthalmopathy and Graves' hyperthyroidism. CDR3 length equals 13 residues. Between the trimmed V and J ends, which lost 5 bases and 4 bases, there was a span of 13 bases. Per germline, CDR1 SGHRS and CDR2 YFSETQ. Amplification of TCR beta CDR3 regions used RNA transcripts. The first-round RT-PCR employed HTBI primers together with the Qiagen OneStep RT-PCR kit. A multiplex PCR was then performed as the second round. TCRdb ran MiXCR on the multiplex PCR reads and lists one entry per CDR3 protein. The repertoire holds hundreds of thousands of distinct CDR3 sequences, roughly 20% seen once, with approximately 6.9% in the top ten.

This chain joins TRBV5-1 and TRBJ2-7; TRBD1 is a possible D gene (6 bases). Source material: peripheral blood. The receptor comes from a woman aged 18-29 years with stable Graves' hyperthyroidism. Some clones in this sample may be carry-over from other donors' samples. The CDR3 sequence is CASRWDIKYEQYF. CDR3 sequence (DNA): TGCGCCAGCAGATGGGACATCAAATACGAGCAGTACTTC.